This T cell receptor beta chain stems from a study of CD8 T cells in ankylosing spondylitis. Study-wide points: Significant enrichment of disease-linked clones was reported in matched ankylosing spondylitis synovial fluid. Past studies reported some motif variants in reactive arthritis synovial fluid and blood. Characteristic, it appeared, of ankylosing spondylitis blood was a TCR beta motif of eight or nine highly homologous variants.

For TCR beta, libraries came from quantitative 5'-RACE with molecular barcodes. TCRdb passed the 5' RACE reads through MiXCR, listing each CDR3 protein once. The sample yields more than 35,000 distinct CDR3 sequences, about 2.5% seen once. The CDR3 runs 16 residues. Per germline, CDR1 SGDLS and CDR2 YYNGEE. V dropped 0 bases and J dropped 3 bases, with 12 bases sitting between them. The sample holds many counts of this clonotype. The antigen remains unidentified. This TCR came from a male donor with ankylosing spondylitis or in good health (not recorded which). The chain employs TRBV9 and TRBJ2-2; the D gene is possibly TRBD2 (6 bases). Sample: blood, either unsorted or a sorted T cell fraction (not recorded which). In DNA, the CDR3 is TGTGCCAGCAGCGTAGGGGTAGCGGCCTACACCGGGGAGCTGTTTTTT. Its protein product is CASSVGVAAYTGELFF.